This T cell receptor beta chain was sequenced in a study of T cell responses to AZD1222 COVID-19 vaccine. Worth noting for this clone: Antigen unknown.

Germline V gene data show CDR1 as MNHEY and CDR2 as SVGAGI. Deletions cut 5 bases from V and 2 bases from J, with 13 bases between. The CDR3 is 14 amino acids. Findings and caveats of the study: Among vaccine-associated CD4 TCRs, coverage spanned spike, with dominance at 160-218 and 743-854.

Profiled with immunoSEQ multiplex PCR; TCRdb holds only in-frame clones, not every one. The repertoire holds about 160,000 clones, with approximately 90% as singletons. The material was peripheral blood, obtained 28 days after the second AZD1222 dose. This TCR came from an adult who received the AZD1222 COVID-19 vaccine. This chain connects TRBV6-5 to TRBJ2-7, with no clear D. The CDR3 spells CASSPGQLTYEQYF. CDR3 nucleotide sequence: TGTGCCAGCAGTCCCGGGCAGTTAACCTACGAGCAGTACTTC.